This paragraph covers one T cell receptor beta chain sequence. The data belong to a study of early T cells in non-severe SARS-CoV-2 infection. About the study: It was bulk RNA from unsorted whole blood that was sequenced, and the chains were unpaired.

TCRdb re-called the 5' RACE reads with MiXCR, one entry per CDR3 protein. Among tens of thousands of distinct CDR3 sequences listed, under 8% were seen once. CDR1 and CDR2 (germline): SGHRS, YFSETQ. This CDR3 is built from 14 residues. With 7 bases removed from V and 0 bases from J, the gap between germline ends came to 11 bases. J is TRBJ2-1 and V is TRBV5-1; possible D gene TRBD1, 5 bases. The source of this sequence is an adult who was a healthcare worker with PCR-confirmed SARS-CoV-2 infection or an uninfected control (not recorded which). Here the sequenced sample was whole blood, taken at baseline. Here the CDR3 DNA reads TGCGCCAGCGATTCAGGGAACTCCTACAATGAGCAGTTCTTC. This encodes CASDSGNSYNEQFF.